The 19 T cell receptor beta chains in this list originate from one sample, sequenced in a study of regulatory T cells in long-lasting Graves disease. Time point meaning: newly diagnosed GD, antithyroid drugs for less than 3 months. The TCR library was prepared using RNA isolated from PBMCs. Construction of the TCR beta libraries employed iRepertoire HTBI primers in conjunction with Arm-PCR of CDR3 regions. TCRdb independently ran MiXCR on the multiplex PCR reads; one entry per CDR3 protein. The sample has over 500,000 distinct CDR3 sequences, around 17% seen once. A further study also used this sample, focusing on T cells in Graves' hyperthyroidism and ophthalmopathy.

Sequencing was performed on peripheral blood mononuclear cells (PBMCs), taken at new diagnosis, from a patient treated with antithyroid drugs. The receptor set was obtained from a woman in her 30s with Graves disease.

The CDR3 loop reads CASSIGLDYRTDTQYF. The CDR3 coding sequence is TGTGCCAGCAGCATTGGACTGGACTACCGCACAGATACGCAGTATTTT. The rearrangement joins TRBV11-3 to TRBJ2-3, with D tentatively TRBD2 (6 bases). The germline V gene encodes CDR1 SGHNT and CDR2 YENEEA. V was cut by 5 bases and J by 1 base, with 16 bases left in between. The CDR3 totals 16 residues. Full variable domain (remainder filled in from reference TRBV11-3 and TRBJ2-3): EAGVVQSPRYKIIEKKQPVAFWCNPISGHNTLYWYLQNLGQGPELLIRYENEEAVDDSQLPKDRFSAERLKGVDSTLKIQPAELGDSAVYLCASSIGLDYRTDTQYFGPGTRLTVL.

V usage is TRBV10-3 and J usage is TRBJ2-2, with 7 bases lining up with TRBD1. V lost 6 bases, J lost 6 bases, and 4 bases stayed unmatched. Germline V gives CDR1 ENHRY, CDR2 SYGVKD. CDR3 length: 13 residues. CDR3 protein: CAIRWDSAGELFF. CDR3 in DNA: TGTGCCATCAGATGGGACAGCGCCGGGGAGCTGTTTTTT.

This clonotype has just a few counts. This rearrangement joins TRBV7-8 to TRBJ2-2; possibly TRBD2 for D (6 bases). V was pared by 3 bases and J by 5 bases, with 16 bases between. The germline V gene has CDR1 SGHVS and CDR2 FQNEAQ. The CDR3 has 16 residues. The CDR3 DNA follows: TGTGCCAGCAGCTTGCCGACCGGGACTGCGACCGGGGAGCTGTTTTTT. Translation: CASSLPTGTATGELFF. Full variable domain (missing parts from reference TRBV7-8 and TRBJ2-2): GAGVSQSPRYKVAKRGQDVALRCDPISGHVSLFWYQQALGQGPEFLTYFQNEAQLDKSGLPSDRFFAERPEGSVSTLKIQRTQQEDSAVYLCASSLPTGTATGELFFGEGSRLTVL.

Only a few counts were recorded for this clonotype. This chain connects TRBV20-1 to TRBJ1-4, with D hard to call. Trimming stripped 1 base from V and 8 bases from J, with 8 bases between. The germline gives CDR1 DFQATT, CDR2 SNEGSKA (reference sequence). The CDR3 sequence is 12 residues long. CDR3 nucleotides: TGCAGTGCTAGAGCTGGCGGGGAAAAACTGTTTTTT. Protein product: CSARAGGEKLFF.

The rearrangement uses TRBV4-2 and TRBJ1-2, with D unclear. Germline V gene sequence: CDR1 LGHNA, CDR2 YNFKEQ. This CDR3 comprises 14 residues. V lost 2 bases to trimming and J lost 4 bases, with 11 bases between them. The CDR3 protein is CASSQFMTFYGYTF. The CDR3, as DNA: TGTGCCAGCAGCCAATTCATGACTTTCTATGGCTACACCTTC.

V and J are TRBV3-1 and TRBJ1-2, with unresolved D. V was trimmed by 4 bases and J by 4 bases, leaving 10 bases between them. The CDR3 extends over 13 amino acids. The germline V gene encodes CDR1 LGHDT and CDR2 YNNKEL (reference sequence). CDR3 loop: CASSPGLIYGYTF. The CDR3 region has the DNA TGTGCCAGCAGCCCAGGACTTATCTATGGCTACACCTTC.

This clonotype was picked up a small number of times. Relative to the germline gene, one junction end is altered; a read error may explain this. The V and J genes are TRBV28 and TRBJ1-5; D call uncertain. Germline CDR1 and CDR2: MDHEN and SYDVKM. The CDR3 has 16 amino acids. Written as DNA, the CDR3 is TGTGCCACCAGTTTTCAAAAGGGAAATAGCAATCAGCCCCAGCATTTT. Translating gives CATSFQKGNSNQPQHF. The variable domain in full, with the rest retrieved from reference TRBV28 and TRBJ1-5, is DVKVTQSSRYLVKRTGEKVFLECVQDMDHENMFWYRQDPGLGLRLIYFSYDVKMKEKGDIPEGYSVSREKKERFSLILESASTNQTSMYLCATSFQKGNSNQPQHFGDGTRLSIL.

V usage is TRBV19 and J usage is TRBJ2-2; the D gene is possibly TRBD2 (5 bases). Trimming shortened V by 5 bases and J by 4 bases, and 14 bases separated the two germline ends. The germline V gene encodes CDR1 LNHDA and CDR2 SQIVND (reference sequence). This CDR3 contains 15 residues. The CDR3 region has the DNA TGTGCCAGTAGTGCTCAGGACTCGATCACCGGGGAGCTGTTTTTT. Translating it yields CASSAQDSITGELFF.

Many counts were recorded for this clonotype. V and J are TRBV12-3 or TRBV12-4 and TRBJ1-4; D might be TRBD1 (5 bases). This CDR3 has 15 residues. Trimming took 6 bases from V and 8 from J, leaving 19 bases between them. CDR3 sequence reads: CASRERGTSGEKLFF. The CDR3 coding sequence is TGTGCCAGCAGGGAAAGGGGCACTAGTGGAGAAAAACTGTTTTTT.

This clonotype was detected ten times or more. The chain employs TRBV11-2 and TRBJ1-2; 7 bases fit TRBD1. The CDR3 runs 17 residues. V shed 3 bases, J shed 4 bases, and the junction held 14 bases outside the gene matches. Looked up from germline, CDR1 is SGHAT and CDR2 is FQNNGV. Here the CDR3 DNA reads TGTGCCAGCAGCTTGCAGCTAGGACAGGAGGGGATCTATGGCTACACCTTC. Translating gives CASSLQLGQEGIYGYTF.

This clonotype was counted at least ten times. The CDR3 reads CASSYYPGQGYEQYF. The CDR3 DNA follows: TGTGCCAGCAGTTATTACCCGGGACAGGGCTACGAGCAGTACTTC. The rearrangement links TRBV6-5 to TRBJ2-7; 9 positions agree with TRBD1. Germline CDR1 and CDR2: MNHEY and SVGAGI. After removal of 3 bases from V and 3 bases from J, the junction contained 6 bases not matched to a gene. The CDR3 has 15 amino acids.

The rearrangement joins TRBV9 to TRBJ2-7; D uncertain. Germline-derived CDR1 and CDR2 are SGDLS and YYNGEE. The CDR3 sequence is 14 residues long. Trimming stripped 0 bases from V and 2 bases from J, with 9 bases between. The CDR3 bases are TGTGCCAGCAGCGTAGAGGGTAGTCCCTACGAGCAGTACTTC. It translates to CASSVEGSPYEQYF.

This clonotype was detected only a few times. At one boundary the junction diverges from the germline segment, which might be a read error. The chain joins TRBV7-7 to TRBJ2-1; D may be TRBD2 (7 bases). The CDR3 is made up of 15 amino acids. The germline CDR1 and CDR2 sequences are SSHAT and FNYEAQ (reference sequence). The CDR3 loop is CASSLREGGPHEQFF. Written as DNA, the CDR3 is TGTGCTAGCAGCTTGAGGGAGGGGGGCCCCCATGAGCAGTTCTTC.

The CDR3 nucleotides are TGTGCCAGCAGTTTACAGGGGAGGGCAGATACGCAGTATTTT. It yields the protein CASSLQGRADTQYF. This chain joins TRBV12-3 or TRBV12-4 and TRBJ2-3, with D possibly being TRBD2 (7 bases). Trimming cost V 2 bases and J 4 bases, with 10 bases left between them. CDR3 size: 14 residues.

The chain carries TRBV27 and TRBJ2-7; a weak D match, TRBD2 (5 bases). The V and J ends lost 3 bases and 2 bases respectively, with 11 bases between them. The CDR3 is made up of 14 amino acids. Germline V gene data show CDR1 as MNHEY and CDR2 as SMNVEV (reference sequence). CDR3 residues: CASSFDYATYEQYF. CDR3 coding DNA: TGTGCCAGCAGTTTCGACTACGCCACCTACGAGCAGTACTTC.

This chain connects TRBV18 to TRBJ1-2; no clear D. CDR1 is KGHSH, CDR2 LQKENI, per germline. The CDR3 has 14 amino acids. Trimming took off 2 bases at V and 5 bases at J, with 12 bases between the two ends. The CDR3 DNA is TGTGCCAGCTCACCAGGATCGGGCTCATATGGCTACACCTTC. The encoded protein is CASSPGSGSYGYTF.

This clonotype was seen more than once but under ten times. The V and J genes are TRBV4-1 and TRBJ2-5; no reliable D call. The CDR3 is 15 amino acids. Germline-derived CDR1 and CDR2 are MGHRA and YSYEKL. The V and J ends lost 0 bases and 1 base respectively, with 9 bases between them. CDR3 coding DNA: TGCGCCAGCAGCCAAGATAGTTACAGCCAAGAGACCCAGTACTTC. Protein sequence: CASSQDSYSQETQYF.

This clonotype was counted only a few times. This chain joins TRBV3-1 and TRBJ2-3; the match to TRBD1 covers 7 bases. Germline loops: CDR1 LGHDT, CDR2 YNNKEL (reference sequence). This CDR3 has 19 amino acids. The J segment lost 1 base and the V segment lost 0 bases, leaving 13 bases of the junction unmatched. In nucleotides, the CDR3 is TGTGCCAGCAGCCAAGACCCCGTGAGGACAGGCCCGGGCACAGATACGCAGTATTTT. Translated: CASSQDPVRTGPGTDTQYF.

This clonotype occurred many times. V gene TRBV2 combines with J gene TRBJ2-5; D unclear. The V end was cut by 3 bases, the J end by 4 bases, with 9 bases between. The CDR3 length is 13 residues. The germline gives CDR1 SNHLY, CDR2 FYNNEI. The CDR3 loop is CASSDGLGETQYF. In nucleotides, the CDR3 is TGTGCCAGCAGTGACGGATTAGGAGAGACCCAGTACTTC.